These T cell receptor beta chains were read from a single sample in a study of shared clonotypes between healthy human individuals. Method: immunoSEQ multiplex PCR; TCRdb's copy keeps in-frame clones and lacks some. The sample records about 520,000 clones, over 75% being singletons. The sample consisted of PBMCs. The receptors were gathered from a woman aged 40 to 50 in good health. Some clones in this sample may be carry-over from other donors' samples. The CDR3 runs from the conserved cysteine through the conserved F or W. Each record gives: D gene, clone size, V gene, J gene, CDR3 protein, CDR3 DNA. A D gene is named only where the DNA matches it firmly. Size is omitted from some rows. Given values are once, few, many or a class for expanded clones.

>.|.|TRBV5-1|TRBJ2-7
CASSGGTVLYEQYF
TGCGCCAGCAGCGGGGGGACAGTGCTCTACGAGCAGTACTTC
>.|.|TRBV14|TRBJ2-5
CASSQVGTTQYF
TGTGCCAGCAGCCAAGTCGGGACTACCCAGTACTTC
>TRBD1|.|TRBV5-6|TRBJ1-2
CASSWDRDYGYTF
TGTGCCAGCAGCTGGGACAGGGACTATGGCTACACCTTC
>.|.|TRBV4-1|TRBJ2-2
CASSPIWSGNTGELFF
TGCGCCAGCAGCCCCATTTGGTCGGGGAACACCGGGGAGCTGTTTTTT
>TRBD1|many|TRBV18|TRBJ1-1
CASSPGQARTEAFF
TGTGCCAGCTCACCCGGACAGGCGAGAACTGAAGCTTTCTTT
>.|.|TRBV18|TRBJ2-7
CASSPPSGASSYEQYF
TGTGCCAGCTCACCACCCTCGGGGGCGTCCAGTTACGAGCAGTACTTC
>TRBD1|.|TRBV25-1|TRBJ2-5
CASSPLDRVGTQYF
TGTGCCAGCAGTCCACTGGACAGGGTCGGGACCCAGTACTTC
>.|.|TRBV9|TRBJ1-3
CASSVEVSGTGNTIYF
TGTGCCAGCAGCGTAGAGGTCTCGGGGACTGGAAACACCATATATTTT
>TRBD2|.|TRBV7-2|TRBJ2-2
CASSLFGGLAGGELFF
TGTGCCAGCAGCTTATTCGGAGGACTAGCCGGCGGGGAGCTGTTTTTT
>.|.|TRBV4-1|TRBJ2-3
CASSQGSFAVTQYF
TGCGCCAGCAGCCAAGGTTCGTTTGCCGTTACGCAGTATTTT
>.|few|TRBV7-2|TRBJ1-5
CASSLDRVNQPQHF
TGTGCCAGCAGCTTAGACAGGGTTAATCAGCCCCAGCATTTT
>TRBD1|.|TRBV30|TRBJ1-2
CAWSLQGLFGYTF
TGTGCCTGGAGTCTACAGGGGCTGTTTGGCTACACCTTC
>TRBD1|few|TRBV18|TRBJ1-1
CASSPNGQATEAFF
TGTGCCAGCTCACCGAACGGACAGGCTACTGAAGCTTTCTTT
>.|.|TRBV19|TRBJ2-3
CASSRTDTQYF
TGTGCCAGTAGTCGAACAGATACGCAGTATTTT
>TRBD1|.|TRBV6-1|TRBJ2-1
CASSEQGQGYNEQFF
TGTGCTAGCAGCGAACAGGGACAGGGCTACAATGAGCAGTTCTTC
>.|.|TRBV28|TRBJ1-3
CASSFQGLRGNTIYF
TGTGCCAGCAGTTTCCAGGGTTTGCGAGGAAACACCATATATTTT
>TRBD2|.|TRBV6-5|TRBJ2-3
CASSRGLADTQYF
TGTGCCAGCAGCCGGGGACTAGCAGATACGCAGTATTTT
>TRBD1|.|TRBV4-1|TRBJ1-1
CASSQWDRNTEAFF
TGCGCCAGCAGCCAATGGGACAGAAACACTGAAGCTTTCTTT
>.|.|TRBV7-3|TRBJ2-5
CASSLFGNPQETQYF
TGTGCCAGCAGCTTATTTGGGAATCCTCAGGAGACCCAGTACTTC
>.|.|TRBV5-1|TRBJ2-7
CASSLAQGMIGEQYF
TGCGCCAGCAGCTTAGCCCAGGGAATGATAGGGGAGCAGTACTTC
>.|.|TRBV9|TRBJ1-1
CASSSGVGTEAFF
TGTGCCAGCAGCTCGGGGGTAGGGACTGAAGCTTTCTTT
>.|.|TRBV30|TRBJ1-4
CAWKTTASNEKLFF
TGTGCCTGGAAAACCACAGCCTCTAATGAAAAACTGTTTTTT
>TRBD1|.|TRBV28|TRBJ2-7
CASSSPGQGDGQYF
TGTGCCAGCAGTTCACCGGGACAGGGGGACGGGCAGTACTTC
>.|.|TRBV28|TRBJ1-2
CASSRPTVNYGYTF
TGTGCCAGCAGTCGGCCGACAGTAAACTATGGCTACACCTTC
>.|.|TRBV28|TRBJ2-1
CASSSPGGPPNNEQFF
TGTGCCAGCAGTTCCCCGGGTGGGCCCCCGAACAATGAGCAGTTCTTC
>.|.|TRBV6-6|TRBJ2-5
CASSTTGLKQETQYF
TGTGCCAGCAGTACGACAGGCCTCAAGCAAGAGACCCAGTACTTC
>TRBD2|.|TRBV7-3|TRBJ2-7
CASSSSGTSGEQYF
TGTGCCAGCAGCTCGTCCGGGACTAGCGGCGAGCAGTACTTC
>.|few|TRBV7-2|TRBJ2-5
CASSWSNGEETQYF
TGTGCCAGCAGCTGGTCAAATGGGGAGGAGACCCAGTACTTC